Listed below are T cell receptor beta chains from one sample, sequenced in a study of early stage breast cancer tumors. Profiling relied on immunoSEQ multiplex PCR, and the TCRdb table lists in-frame clones only, not all of them. The profile covers approximately 7,000 clones, with over 50% appearing a single time and approximately 13% taken by the ten largest. Sequencing was done on a sample of normal breast tissue next to the tumor. These receptors were collected from a person between 50 and 60 years old with breast cancer. CDR3s include the opening cysteine and the closing phenylalanine or tryptophan. D genes are given only for firm matches. Clone size is given for some rows only: seen once, a few or many times, or a class if the clone is expanded.

TRBJ2-1	few	NA	TRBV27	CASSLGSVNEQFF	TGTGCCAGCAGTTTAGGTTCGGTCAATGAGCAGTTCTTC
TRBJ2-2	NA	NA	TRBV11-3	CASSPSGLNTGELFF	TGTGCCAGCAGCCCGAGCGGCCTGAACACCGGGGAGCTGTTTTTT
TRBJ2-7	NA	NA	TRBV30	CAWRMAGNLAYEQYF	TGTGCCTGGAGAATGGCCGGAAACTTAGCCTACGAGCAGTACTTC
TRBJ1-5	NA	NA	TRBV19	CASSIGGGVGSQPQHF	TGTGCCAGTAGTATCGGGGGAGGGGTAGGGAGTCAGCCCCAGCATTTT
TRBJ1-1	NA	TRBD1	TRBV30	CAWSVQGVTEAFF	TGTGCCTGGAGTGTACAGGGGGTTACTGAAGCTTTCTTT
TRBJ2-1	NA	NA	TRBV11-3	CASSLGVGPDNEQFF	TGTGCCAGCAGCTTAGGCGTGGGGCCCGACAATGAGCAGTTCTTC
TRBJ2-7	NA	TRBD2	TRBV14	CASSQQLAGVGEQYF	TGTGCCAGCAGCCAACAACTAGCGGGAGTGGGTGAGCAGTACTTC
TRBJ2-7	NA	NA	TRBV5-6	CASSLGLIPYEQYF	TGTGCCAGCAGCTTAGGACTTATACCCTACGAGCAGTACTTC
TRBJ2-7	NA	NA	TRBV18	CASSPGLEGRYEQYF	TGTGCCAGCTCACCGGGGCTGGAGGGCCGGTACGAGCAGTACTTC
TRBJ2-7	NA	NA	TRBV9	CASSVGVSYFYEQYF	TGTGCCAGCAGCGTAGGGGTCAGCTACTTCTACGAGCAGTACTTC
TRBJ1-4	NA	NA	TRBV2	CASSFSRSTNEKLFF	TGTGCCAGCAGTTTTAGTCGGTCAACTAATGAAAAACTGTTTTTT
TRBJ1-2	NA	NA	TRBV11-2	CASSLSLFVGYTF	TGTGCCAGCAGCCTCTCCCTTTTCGTCGGCTACACCTTC
TRBJ2-2	NA	NA	TRBV10-3	CAISQGQTHTGELFF	TGTGCCATCAGCCAAGGACAGACCCACACCGGGGAGCTGTTTTTT
TRBJ2-7	NA	NA	TRBV7-2	CASSFSYEQYF	TGTGCCAGCAGCTTCTCCTACGAGCAGTACTTC
TRBJ2-5	NA	NA	TRBV7-9	CASSFSQETQYF	TGTGCCAGCAGCTTTTCCCAAGAGACCCAGTACTTC
TRBJ1-1	NA	TRBD1	TRBV18	CASSQNHRGLTEAFF	TGTGCCAGCTCGCAAAATCACAGGGGGCTAACTGAAGCTTTCTTT
TRBJ1-1	NA	NA	TRBV18	CASLTEGRTEAFF	TGTGCCAGCTTAACTGAGGGCCGTACTGAAGCTTTCTTT
TRBJ2-7	NA	TRBD2	TRBV5-1	CASSLGLAGGYEQYF	TGCGCCAGCAGCTTGGGACTAGCGGGAGGATACGAGCAGTACTTC
TRBJ2-1	NA	TRBD2	TRBV7-8	CASSQGTSGSVEQFF	TGTGCCAGCAGCCAAGGGACTAGCGGGAGTGTTGAGCAGTTCTTC
TRBJ2-3	NA	NA	TRBV18	CASSPIRAGGTDTQYF	TGTGCCAGCTCACCAATAAGGGCCGGTGGCACAGATACGCAGTATTTT
TRBJ2-2	NA	NA	TRBV30	CAWSELLGATANTGELFF	TGTGCCTGGAGCGAGCTTTTGGGGGCCACTGCGAACACCGGGGAGCTGTTTTTT
TRBJ2-7	NA	NA	TRBV21-1	CASSWGQGGHEQYF	TGTGCCAGCAGCTGGGGACAGGGAGGCCACGAGCAGTACTTC
TRBJ2-7	NA	NA	TRBV19	CASSSAGRYEQYF	TGTGCCAGCAGTTCGGCAGGGAGGTACGAGCAGTACTTC
TRBJ2-1	NA	TRBD2	TRBV19	CASSPREGQLSYNEQFF	TGTGCCAGTAGTCCTCGGGAGGGCCAGTTATCCTACAATGAGCAGTTCTTC
TRBJ1-4	NA	TRBD1	TRBV4-3	CASSLDRGEKLFF	TGCGCCAGCAGCCTCGACAGGGGGGAAAAACTGTTTTTT